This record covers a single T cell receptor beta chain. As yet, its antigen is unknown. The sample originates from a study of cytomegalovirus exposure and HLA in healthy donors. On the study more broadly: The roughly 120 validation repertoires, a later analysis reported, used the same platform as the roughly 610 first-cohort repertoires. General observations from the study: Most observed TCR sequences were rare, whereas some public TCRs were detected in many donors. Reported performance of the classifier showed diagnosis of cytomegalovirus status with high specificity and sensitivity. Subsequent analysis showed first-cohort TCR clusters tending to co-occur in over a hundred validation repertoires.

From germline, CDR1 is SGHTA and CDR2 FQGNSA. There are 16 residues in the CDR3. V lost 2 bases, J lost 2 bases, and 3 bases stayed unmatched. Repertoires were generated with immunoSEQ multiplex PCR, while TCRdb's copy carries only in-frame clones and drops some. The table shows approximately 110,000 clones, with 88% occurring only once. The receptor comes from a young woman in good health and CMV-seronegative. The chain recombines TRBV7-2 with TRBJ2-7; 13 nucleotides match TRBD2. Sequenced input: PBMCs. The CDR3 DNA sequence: TGTGCCAGCAGCTTAACGGGACTAGCGGGACCCTACGAGCAGTACTTC. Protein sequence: CASSLTGLAGPYEQYF.